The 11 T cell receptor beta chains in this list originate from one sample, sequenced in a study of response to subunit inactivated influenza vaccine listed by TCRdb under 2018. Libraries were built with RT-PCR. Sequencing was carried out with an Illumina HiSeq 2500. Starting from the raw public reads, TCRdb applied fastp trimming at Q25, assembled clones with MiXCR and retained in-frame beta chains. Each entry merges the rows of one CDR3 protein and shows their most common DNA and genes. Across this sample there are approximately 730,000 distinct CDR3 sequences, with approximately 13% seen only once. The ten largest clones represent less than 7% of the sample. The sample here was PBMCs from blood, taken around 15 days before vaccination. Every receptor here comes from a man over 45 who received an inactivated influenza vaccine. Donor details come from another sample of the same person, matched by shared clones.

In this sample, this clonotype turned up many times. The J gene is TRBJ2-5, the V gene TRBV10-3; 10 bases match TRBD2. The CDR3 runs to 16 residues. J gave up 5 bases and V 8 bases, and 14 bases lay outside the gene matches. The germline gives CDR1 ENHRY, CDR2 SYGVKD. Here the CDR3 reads CAIAPASGSLSETQYF. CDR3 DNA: TGTGCCATCGCACCGGCTAGCGGGAGTTTGTCCGAGACCCAGTACTTC.

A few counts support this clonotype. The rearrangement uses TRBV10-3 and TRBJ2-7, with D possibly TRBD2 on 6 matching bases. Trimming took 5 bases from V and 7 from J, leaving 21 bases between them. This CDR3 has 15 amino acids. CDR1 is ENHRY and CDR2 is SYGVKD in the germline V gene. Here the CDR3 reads CAISLSGGPLTEQYF. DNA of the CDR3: TGTGCCATCAGTCTCTCCGGGGGACCCCTGACGGAGCAGTACTTC.

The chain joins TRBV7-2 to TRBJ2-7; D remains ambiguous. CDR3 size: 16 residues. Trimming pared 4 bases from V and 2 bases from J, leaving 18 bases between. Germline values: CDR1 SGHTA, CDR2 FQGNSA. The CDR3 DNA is TGTGCCAGCAGCTACTTTTCGACGGATTCGGCCTACGAGCAGTACTTC. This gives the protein CASSYFSTDSAYEQYF.

CDR3 bases: TGCAGTGCTAGTGGGCTAGCGGTAGAGCAGTTCTTC. Translated: CSASGLAVEQFF. The rearrangement joins TRBV20-1 to TRBJ2-1; the match to TRBD2 covers 7 bases. V was pared by 3 bases and J by 10 bases, with 6 bases of the junction left unmatched. CDR1 and CDR2 (germline): DFQATT, SNEGSKA (reference sequence). The CDR3 totals 12 residues.

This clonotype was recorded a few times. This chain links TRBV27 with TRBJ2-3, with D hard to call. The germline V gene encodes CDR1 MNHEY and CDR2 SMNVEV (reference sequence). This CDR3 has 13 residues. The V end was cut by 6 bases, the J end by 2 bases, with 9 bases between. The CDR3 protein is CASSPTFTDTQYF. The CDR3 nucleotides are TGTGCCAGCAGCCCCACCTTCACAGATACGCAGTATTTT.

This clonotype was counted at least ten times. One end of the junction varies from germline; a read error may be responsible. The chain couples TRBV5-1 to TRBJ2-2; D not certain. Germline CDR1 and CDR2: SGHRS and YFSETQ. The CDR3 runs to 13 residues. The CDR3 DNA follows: TGTGCCAGCAGCTTGGTCTCTACCGGGGAGCTGTTTTTT. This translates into CASSLVSTGELFF.

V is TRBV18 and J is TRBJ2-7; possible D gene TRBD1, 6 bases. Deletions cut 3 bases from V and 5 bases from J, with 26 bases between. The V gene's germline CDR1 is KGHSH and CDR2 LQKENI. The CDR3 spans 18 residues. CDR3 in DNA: TGTGCCAGCTCACCCTTGCCTGCTAACAGGGCCTTCGCTAACGAGCAGTACTTC. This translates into CASSPLPANRAFANEQYF. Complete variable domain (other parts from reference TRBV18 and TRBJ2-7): NAGVMQNPRHLVRRRGQEARLRCSPMKGHSHVYWYRQLPEEGLKFMVYLQKENIIDESGMPKERFSAEFPKEGPSILRIQQVVRGDSAAYFCASSPLPANRAFANEQYFGPGTRLTVT.

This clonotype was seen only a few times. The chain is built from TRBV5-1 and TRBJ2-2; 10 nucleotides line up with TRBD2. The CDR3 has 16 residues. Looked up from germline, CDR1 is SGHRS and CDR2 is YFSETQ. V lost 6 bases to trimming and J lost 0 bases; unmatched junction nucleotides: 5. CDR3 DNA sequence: TGCGCCAGCACCGAACTAGCGGGACCGAACACCGGGGAGCTGTTTTTT. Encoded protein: CASTELAGPNTGELFF.

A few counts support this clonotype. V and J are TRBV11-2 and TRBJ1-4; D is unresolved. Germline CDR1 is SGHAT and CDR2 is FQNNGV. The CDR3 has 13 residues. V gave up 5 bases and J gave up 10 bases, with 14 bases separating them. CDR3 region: CASSRTAGGKLFF. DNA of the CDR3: TGTGCCAGCAGCCGAACAGCGGGCGGAAAACTGTTTTTT. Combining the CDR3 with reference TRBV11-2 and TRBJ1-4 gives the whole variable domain EAGVAQSPRYKIIEKRQSVAFWCNPISGHATLYWYQQILGQGPKLLIQFQNNGVVDDSQLPKDRFSAERLKGVDSTLKIQPAKLEDSAVYLCASSRTAGGKLFFGSGTQLSVL.

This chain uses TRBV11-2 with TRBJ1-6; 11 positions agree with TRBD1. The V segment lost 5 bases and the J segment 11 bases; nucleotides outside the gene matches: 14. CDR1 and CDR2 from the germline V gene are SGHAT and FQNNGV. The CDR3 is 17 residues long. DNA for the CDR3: TGTGCCAGCAGCGTGCCGGACAGGGGGCGGCTCTACGCACCCCTCCACTTT. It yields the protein CASSVPDRGRLYAPLHF.

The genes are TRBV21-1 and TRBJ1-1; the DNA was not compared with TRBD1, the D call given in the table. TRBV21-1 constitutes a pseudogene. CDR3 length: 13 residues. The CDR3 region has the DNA TGTGCCAGCAGCAAAGTAGGGGACACTGAAGCTTTCTTT. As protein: CASSKVGDTEAFF.